One and the same sample provided the 5 T cell receptor beta chains below, sequenced in a study of Graves' ophthalmopathy and Graves' hyperthyroidism. The authors amplified TCR beta CDR3 regions from RNA transcripts. A first-round RT-PCR used HTBI primers, followed by a second-round multiplex PCR. TCRdb independently ran MiXCR on the multiplex PCR reads; one entry per CDR3 protein. The sample lists over a million distinct CDR3 sequences; 36% were seen once. The material sequenced was peripheral blood or thyroid tissue (not recorded which). All receptors derive from an adult man with Graves' hyperthyroidism.

The chain employs TRBV20-1 and TRBJ2-1; D call uncertain. Germline-derived CDR1 and CDR2 are DFQATT and SNEGSKA (reference sequence). The length of the CDR3 is 14 residues. V shed 3 bases and J shed 6 bases, with 15 bases lying between them. The chain's CDR3 is CSARMSLSANEQFF. The CDR3 nucleotides are TGCAGTGCTAGGATGTCACTCTCCGCCAATGAGCAGTTCTTC.

The genes are TRBV10-2 and TRBJ2-7; TRBD2 agrees at 10 bases. The CDR3 spans 17 residues. Germline loops: CDR1 WSHSY, CDR2 SAAADI. Germline trimming cut 4 bases from V and 6 bases from J; bases unmatched to any gene: 15. The CDR3 sequence: CASSASASGSISFEQYF. CDR3 DNA: TGCGCCAGCAGTGCTAGCGCTAGCGGGAGCATCTCGTTCGAGCAGTACTTC.

The chain uses TRBV15 and TRBJ1-5; D gene unclear. The germline gives CDR1 LNHNV, CDR2 YYDKDF (reference sequence). The CDR3 sequence is 16 residues long. Trimming removed 3 bases from V and 0 bases from J, with 12 bases in between. CDR3: CATSSAETVSNQPQHF. In DNA form, the CDR3 reads TGTGCCACCAGCAGTGCGGAAACGGTTAGCAATCAGCCCCAGCATTTT.

This sequence joins TRBV20-1 and TRBJ2-2; 13 nucleotides match TRBD2. Trimming cost V 4 bases and J 0 bases; bases outside gene matches: 11. CDR1 is DFQATT, CDR2 SNEGSKA, per germline (reference sequence). The CDR3 extends over 19 amino acids. This CDR3 is CSANNNLGTSGANTGELFF. The CDR3 DNA follows: TGCAGTGCTAACAACAATTTGGGGACTAGCGGGGCGAACACCGGGGAGCTGTTTTTT.

This clonotype occurred a few times. This chain links TRBV7-9 with TRBJ2-5; D perhaps matches TRBD1 (6 bases). The germline V and J ends were trimmed by 6 bases and 0 bases, with 14 bases remaining between them. The CDR3 covers 15 residues. Germline V CDR1 and CDR2: SEHNR, FQNEAQ (reference sequence). The DNA of the CDR3 is TGTGCCAGCAGTAGGACAGTTCTGTACCAAGAGACCCAGTACTTC. Translation: CASSRTVLYQETQYF. Full variable domain (missing parts from reference TRBV7-9 and TRBJ2-5): DTGVSQNPRHKITKRGQNVTFRCDPISEHNRLYWYRQTLGQGPEFLTYFQNEAQLEKSRLLSDRFSAERPKGSFSTLEIQRTEQGDSAMYLCASSRTVLYQETQYFGPGTRLLVL.